The 20 T cell receptor beta chains presented below share a single source sample, sequenced in a study of blood T cells in healthy people across ages. Primed by a sample-barcoded 5' primer and a J-beta primer mix, a second PCR proceeded for roughly 7 to 11 cycles. TCRdb re-called the 5' RACE reads through MiXCR, storing one row per CDR3 protein. Here the sample spans 600,000 to 900,000 distinct CDR3 sequences, about a quarter being singletons. A further study also used this sample, focusing on T cells of mothers and their children.

Specimen: blood. These receptors came from a boy between 5 and 17 years old in good health.

The CDR3 coding sequence is TGTGCCAGCAGCCCCACTAGCGGACCTACCTACGAGCAGTACTTC. Its protein product is CASSPTSGPTYEQYF. The chain employs TRBV7-9 and TRBJ2-1; 8 bases fit TRBD2. The J call could be wrong; TRBJ2-7 is a better fit for the DNA end. The germline gives CDR1 SEHNR, CDR2 FQNEAQ (reference sequence). The CDR3 length is 15 residues.

J is TRBJ2-5 and V is TRBV3-1, with 9 bases identical to TRBD1. The CDR3 runs 17 residues. Germline CDR1 LGHDT, CDR2 YNNKEL (reference sequence). J was trimmed by 3 bases and V by 1 base; bases with no gene match: 9. The CDR3 sequence is CASSQGVYTGGEETQYF. The CDR3 bases are TGTGCCAGCAGCCAAGGGGTTTATACAGGGGGCGAAGAGACCCAGTACTTC.

This chain uses TRBV4-1 with TRBJ2-7; the D call may be TRBD1 or TRBD2 (5 bases each). V lost 3 bases, J lost 3 bases, and 12 bases lay in between. Germline assignment: CDR1 MGHRA and CDR2 YSYEKL. CDR3 length equals 14 residues. In DNA, the CDR3 is TGCGCCAGCAGCCAGCAAGGGACCTACTACGAGCAGTACTTC. Translation: CASSQQGTYYEQYF.

CDR3 sequence reads: CASSLSGLSKQFF. The CDR3 DNA sequence: TGCGCCAGCAGCCTATCGGGACTTTCGAAGCAGTTCTTC. The chain employs TRBV5-1 and TRBJ2-1, with a tentative D call TRBD2 (6 bases). Germline V lookup: CDR1 SGHRS, CDR2 YFSETQ. Trimming shortened V by 4 bases and J by 11 bases, and 16 bases separated the two germline ends. The CDR3 is 13 residues long.

With respect to this clonotype: At one of its ends the junction is not consistent with the germline gene, which may arise from a read error. J is TRBJ2-3 and V is TRBV11-1, with 11 bases matching TRBD2. This CDR3 contains 16 residues. Germline values: CDR1 SGHAT, CDR2 FQDESV (reference sequence). CDR3 in amino acids: CVSSFGSGGATDTQYF. DNA for the CDR3: TGTGTCAGCAGCTTTGGTAGCGGGGGGGCAACAGATACGCAGTATTTT.

The chain recombines TRBV10-3 with TRBJ2-1; 7 positions agree with TRBD1. The CDR3 runs 16 residues. The ends lost 4 bases at V and 3 bases at J; junction bases unmatched: 9. The germline V gene encodes CDR1 ENHRY and CDR2 SYGVKD. In DNA, the CDR3 is TGTGCCATCAGTGCTTCGACAGGGAACTTCTACAATGAGCAGTTCTTC. It codes for CAISASTGNFYNEQFF.

Comment on this clonotype: A junction boundary mismatches the germline segment, possibly from a read error. The chain is built from TRBV6-5 and TRBJ2-7; no reliable D call. The CDR3 is 15 amino acids. CDR1 is MNHEY and CDR2 is SVGAGI in the germline V gene. The CDR3 coding sequence is TGTGCCAGCAGTGACCGGACGGACCCTCAAAGCGAGCAGCACTTC. Its translation is CASSDRTDPQSEQHF.

This rearrangement joins TRBV20-1 to TRBJ2-7; TRBD1 matches at 7 bases. The CDR3 runs to 14 residues. V was clipped by 5 bases and J by 2 bases; unmatched bases: 9. Germline lookup yields CDR1 DFQATT and CDR2 SNEGSKA (reference sequence). This chain's CDR3 is CSAYDRAGTYEQYF. The CDR3 DNA sequence: TGCAGTGCTTACGACAGGGCAGGCACCTACGAGCAGTACTTC.

This clonotype was seen a handful of times. This rearrangement joins TRBV2 to TRBJ2-7; D may be TRBD1 (7 bases). This CDR3 has 14 amino acids. Germline V gives CDR1 SNHLY, CDR2 FYNNEI. Deletions cut 4 bases from V and 3 bases from J, with 13 bases between. In DNA form, the CDR3 reads TGTGCCAGCAGTGGAGGGGGGACAGTCTACGAGCAGTACTTC. It codes for CASSGGGTVYEQYF. The whole variable domain, remainder taken from reference TRBV2 and TRBJ2-7, is EPEVTQTPSHQVTQMGQEVILRCVPISNHLYFYWYRQILGQKVEFLVSFYNNEISEKSEIFDDQFSVERPDGSNFTLKIRSTKLEDSAMYFCASSGGGTVYEQYFGPGTRLTVT.

In its sample, this clonotype was seen a few times. The rearrangement uses TRBV12-3 or TRBV12-4 and TRBJ2-1, with 10 bases identical to TRBD1. CDR3 length: 15 residues. J lost 8 bases, V lost 5 bases, and 9 bases had no gene match. CDR3 sequence: CASSRDRGLSDEQFF. The DNA for the CDR3 is TGTGCCAGCAGTCGGGACAGGGGACTCTCAGATGAGCAGTTCTTC.

The chain employs TRBV6-2 or TRBV6-3 and TRBJ2-4; 7 bases fit TRBD2. Germline V gene data show CDR1 as MNHEY and CDR2 as SVGEGT. This CDR3 region has 13 residues. V lost 9 bases to trimming and J lost 8 bases; unmatched junction nucleotides: 10. CDR3 sequence reads: CARMSGKKDIQYF. The CDR3 nucleotides are TGTGCCAGGATGAGCGGGAAGAAGGACATTCAGTACTTC.

This clonotype was found a few times. The chain combines TRBV24-1 with TRBJ2-1; D is perhaps TRBD2 (5 bases). The germline V and J ends were trimmed by 4 bases and 2 bases, with 8 bases remaining between them. The CDR3 extends over 14 amino acids. Germline lookup yields CDR1 KGHDR and CDR2 SFDVKD. CDR3 amino acids: CATSDAGTYNEQFF. CDR3 DNA: TGTGCCACCAGTGACGCCGGGACCTACAATGAGCAGTTCTTC.

The rearrangement uses TRBV3-1 and TRBJ1-4; the match to TRBD1 covers 9 bases. The trim removed 4 bases at V and 8 bases at J, leaving 5 bases unmatched. The CDR3 runs 14 residues. The germline V gene encodes CDR1 LGHDT and CDR2 YNNKEL (reference sequence). The CDR3 DNA follows: TGTGCCAGCAGCCCCGGGACAGGGACAGAAAAACTGTTTTTT. It yields the protein CASSPGTGTEKLFF.

The chain links TRBV3-1 to TRBJ2-2; 7 nucleotides match TRBD2. Germline lookup yields CDR1 LGHDT and CDR2 YNNKEL (reference sequence). The CDR3 spans 14 residues. With 0 bases clipped from V and 7 bases from J, the junction kept 2 bases outside the gene matches. In DNA, the CDR3 is TGTGCCAGCAGCCAAGACCGGGGGGTCGGGGAGCTGTTTTTT. It specifies CASSQDRGVGELFF.

Points on this clonotype: Relative to the germline gene, one junction end is altered; a read error may explain this. The chain carries TRBV5-1 and TRBJ2-5; D may be TRBD1 or TRBD2 (5 bases each). The CDR3 length is 14 residues. Per the germline V gene, CDR1 is SGHRS and CDR2 is YFSETQ. CDR3 sequence reads: CAIDGVVVDNEKFF. CDR3 bases: TGCGCCATCGACGGGGTGGTAGTGGACAATGAGAAGTTCTTC.

This sequence joins TRBV4-2 and TRBJ1-2, with no clear D. The V end lost 0 bases, the J end lost 0 bases, and 14 bases lay between the germline ends. Germline V gene lookup returns CDR1 LGHNA and CDR2 YNFKEQ. CDR3 size: 17 residues. The CDR3 here is CASSQDRMADANYGYTF. CDR3 sequence (DNA): TGTGCCAGCAGCCAAGATAGGATGGCCGACGCTAACTATGGCTACACCTTC.

This clonotype was counted between two and nine times. The chain carries TRBV20-1 and TRBJ2-3, with 11 nucleotides matching TRBD2. CDR1 DFQATT and CDR2 SNEGSKA come from the germline V gene (reference sequence). V trimming: 1 base; J trimming: 2 bases; junction bases outside the gene matches: 17. This CDR3 is built from 20 residues. The CDR3 protein is CSARGPRLAGGQSLTDTQYF. The CDR3 DNA reads TGCAGTGCTAGAGGGCCGCGTCTAGCGGGGGGCCAATCGCTCACAGATACGCAGTATTTT.

V and J are TRBV4-1 and TRBJ1-4; a weak D match, TRBD1 (5 bases). The CDR3 spans 17 residues. The germline V gene encodes CDR1 MGHRA and CDR2 YSYEKL. Trimming pared 0 bases from V and 5 bases from J, leaving 16 bases between. CDR3 DNA sequence: TGCGCCAGCAGCCAAGATAGTCGACAGCGCTCAAATGAAAAACTGTTTTTT. Its translation is CASSQDSRQRSNEKLFF.

CDR3 DNA sequence: TGCAGTGGAAGTGGCTACACCTTC. Its protein is CSGSGYTF. The V and J genes are TRBV29-1 and TRBJ1-2; D uncertain. This CDR3 comprises 8 residues. Germline CDR1 is SQVTM and CDR2 is ANQGSEA.

This chain uses TRBV2 with TRBJ2-5, with 12 bases lining up with TRBD2. The CDR3 is 15 residues long. The J segment lost 5 bases and the V segment lost 3 bases, leaving 4 bases of the junction unmatched. Germline assignment: CDR1 SNHLY and CDR2 FYNNEI. The CDR3 spells CASSDIGTSGETQYF. The CDR3 DNA is TGTGCCAGCAGTGATATTGGGACTAGCGGGGAGACCCAGTACTTC.